A single TCR beta chain is shown here with its context. The sample is drawn from a study of low-dose radiotherapy and immunotherapy resistance in tumors. Overall study context: Cyclophosphamide went in intravenously at 200 mg/m2 every two weeks, one day before radiation and immunotherapy.

TRAV- and TRBV-specific primers were used for first-strand cDNA, which covered alpha and beta chains. The authors amplified TCRs for around 20 PCR cycles with a constant-region primer and a V-primer adapter. TCRdb reprocessed the reads via MiXCR and lists one record per CDR3 protein. The data contain some 57,000 distinct CDR3 sequences, approximately 22% of them seen just once; the ten biggest clones take up roughly 6.7%. Time point reported: after trial treatment. The treatment is: LDRT plus nivolumab, ipilimumab, low-dose cyclophosphamide and aspirin (RACIN trial). Material: PBMCs, obtained after low-dose radiotherapy plus immunotherapy. The clonotype was recovered from a male donor with prostate cancer.

The CDR3 region is CASRRDRGTEAFF. In DNA form, the CDR3 reads TGTGCCAGCAGAAGAGACAGGGGGACTGAAGCTTTCTTT. V is TRBV2 and J is TRBJ1-1; TRBD1 matches 9 bases. The CDR3 covers 13 residues. The V and J ends lost 6 bases and 5 bases, in that order; junction bases with no gene match: 4. The germline gives CDR1 SNHLY, CDR2 FYNNEI.